A selection of T cell receptor beta chains follows, all from one sample in a study of blood T cell repertoires in COVID-19. Measured with immunoSEQ multiplex PCR; TCRdb has only the in-frame clones, and not every one. Of about 73,000 clones listed, 89% are singletons. Sequenced input: peripheral blood. The source of these receptors is a man older than 75 with acute or convalescent COVID-19. The CDR3 runs from the conserved cysteine through the conserved F or W. D genes are given only for firm matches. Clone sizes are given selectively: once, few, many, or a class where the clone is expanded.

.	TRBV30	TRBD1	TRBJ1-2	CAWRDRGSYGYTF	TGTGCCTGGAGGGACAGGGGAAGCTATGGCTACACCTTC
.	TRBV7-9	.	TRBJ1-3	CASSPRGLDTIYF	TGTGCCAGCAGCCCTAGGGGTCTCGACACCATATATTTT
.	TRBV27	.	TRBJ2-7	CASRTHTGYKQYF	TGTGCCAGCAGGACTCACACAGGTTACAAGCAGTACTTC
.	TRBV25-1	.	TRBJ1-1	CASSGWAEKGTEAFF	TGTGCCAGCAGTGGTTGGGCAGAGAAAGGAACTGAAGCTTTCTTT
.	TRBV6-5	TRBD1	TRBJ1-4	CASQDRATNEKLFF	TGTGCCAGCCAGGACAGGGCAACTAATGAAAAACTGTTTTTT
once	TRBV2	.	TRBJ1-2	CASMEGYYGYTF	TGTGCCAGCATGGAGGGCTACTATGGCTACACCTTC
.	TRBV5-1	TRBD1	TRBJ1-4	CATSEGVQGAYEKLFF	TGCGCCACCTCGGAGGGGGTACAGGGGGCGTATGAAAAACTGTTTTTT
.	TRBV27	TRBD1	TRBJ1-5	CASSRTGVNQPQHF	TGTGCCAGCAGTCGGACAGGGGTCAATCAGCCCCAGCATTTT
.	TRBV28	.	TRBJ1-1	CAAGEAFF	TGTGCCGCGGGGGAAGCTTTCTTT
.	TRBV7-9	TRBD1	TRBJ1-2	CASSSRQGGDYGYTF	TGTGCCAGCAGCTCAAGGCAGGGGGGCGACTATGGCTACACCTTC
once	TRBV7-2	.	TRBJ2-6	CASSWGAGANVLTF	TGTGCCAGCAGTTGGGGCGCGGGGGCCAACGTCCTGACTTTC
.	TRBV30	.	TRBJ2-5	CAWSVPFPRVQETQYF	TGTGCCTGGAGTGTACCATTTCCCCGGGTCCAAGAGACCCAGTACTTC
.	TRBV19	.	TRBJ1-5	CATPTSREGGGNQPQHF	TGTGCCACCCCGACTAGCAGGGAGGGAGGAGGCAATCAGCCCCAGCATTTT
.	TRBV19	.	TRBJ1-1	CASSRTWNKMGGEAFF	TGTGCCAGTAGTAGGACCTGGAATAAAATGGGAGGTGAAGCTTTCTTT
.	TRBV3-1/TRBV3-2	TRBD1	TRBJ2-3	CASSHLTGFDTDTQYF	TGTGCCAGCAGCCACCTGACAGGGTTCGACACAGATACGCAGTATTTT
.	TRBV2	.	TRBJ2-1	CASSYWNEQFF	TGTGCCAGCAGCTACTGGAATGAGCAGTTCTTC
.	TRBV7-2	TRBD1	TRBJ1-3	CASSRLTGSYIGNTIYF	TGTGCCAGCAGTAGACTGACAGGGTCTTACATTGGAAACACCATATATTTT
.	TRBV5-6	.	TRBJ2-7	CASSKQGRVYEQYF	TGTGCCAGCAGCAAACAGGGTAGGGTCTACGAGCAGTACTTC